The rows below give T cell receptor beta chains drawn from one sample of a study of post-analysis software for immune sequencing data. TCRdb passed the PCR reads through MiXCR, listing each CDR3 protein once. Counted here are hundreds of thousands of distinct CDR3 sequences, 35% to 45% occurring once; the ten biggest clones make up approximately 7.6%. Sequenced sample: blood. The receptors were sampled from a girl aged 2-10 years with multiple sclerosis. Each CDR3 is given with its conserved first and last residue. The D gene is left open where the match is weak. Size values are once, few and many counts, or a class for expanded clones, and some rows have none.

j_call v_call clone_size d_call cdr3_aa cdr3_nt
TRBJ1-6 TRBV28 NA NA CVSLPPLHF TGTGTCAGCCTTCCGCCCCTCCACTTT
TRBJ2-3 TRBV12-3/TRBV12-4 few NA CASRIYSTSTDTQYF TGTGCCAGCAGGATTTACAGTACTAGCACAGATACGCAGTATTTT
TRBJ2-7 TRBV7-2 few NA CASSLGDNPYEQYF TGTGCCAGCAGCTTAGGGGACAACCCCTACGAGCAGTACTTC
TRBJ2-1 TRBV30 NA TRBD1 CAWGTGTGVNEQFF TGTGCCTGGGGGACCGGGACAGGGGTCAATGAGCAGTTCTTC
TRBJ2-1 TRBV5-1 few NA CASSLAVRQSSYNEQFF TGCGCCAGCAGCTTGGCCGTGAGACAGAGCTCCTACAATGAGCAGTTCTTC
TRBJ2-1 TRBV11-2 few TRBD2 CASRGLAGGPYNEQFF TGTGCCAGCAGGGGACTAGCGGGGGGACCTTACAATGAGCAGTTCTTC
TRBJ1-1 TRBV27 few NA CASRGRSPNTEAFF TGTGCCAGCAGAGGGAGGAGTCCGAACACTGAAGCTTTCTTT
TRBJ2-6 TRBV3-1 few NA CASSQEESLSGANVLTF TGTGCCAGCAGCCAAGAGGAGTCCCTATCTGGGGCCAACGTCCTGACTTTC
TRBJ1-1 TRBV6-1 NA NA CASSEAPENTEAFF TGTGCCAGCAGTGAAGCGCCGGAGAACACTGAAGCTTTCTTT
TRBJ2-6 TRBV27 NA TRBD2 CASAERGVWANVLTF TGTGCCAGCGCTGAACGGGGGGTTTGGGCCAACGTCCTGACTTTC
TRBJ2-4 TRBV2 many TRBD1 CASNRGRENIQYF TGTGCCAGCAACAGGGGACGAGAAAACATTCAGTACTTC
TRBJ2-1 TRBV6-6 few NA CASSYSNNNEQFF TGTGCCAGCAGTTACTCGAACAACAATGAGCAGTTCTTC
TRBJ2-4 TRBV11-2 few TRBD1 CASSSRQGRNIQYF TGTGCCAGCAGCTCTCGACAGGGGAGGAACATTCAGTACTTC
TRBJ2-1 TRBV5-1 NA TRBD2 CASSPLTSGNRNEQFF TGCGCCAGCAGCCCCCTGACTAGCGGGAACCGGAATGAGCAGTTCTTC
TRBJ1-6 TRBV28 NA TRBD1 CASSLEGARSPLHF TGTGCCAGCAGTTTAGAGGGGGCGAGGTCACCCCTCCACTTT
TRBJ2-1 TRBV5-6 NA NA CASSLSVGGEQFF TGTGCCAGCAGCTTGTCGGTTGGGGGTGAGCAGTTCTTC
TRBJ2-7 TRBV7-2 NA TRBD1 CASSPQDRLRSYEQYF TGTGCCAGCAGCCCGCAGGACAGGTTGCGCTCCTACGAGCAGTACTTC
TRBJ2-7 TRBV16 NA TRBD2 CASSLSLAGVVEQYF TGTGCCAGCAGCCTCTCACTAGCGGGAGTTGTCGAGCAGTACTTC
TRBJ2-7 TRBV7-9 few NA CASSLRDNPHEQYF TGTGCCAGCAGCCTCCGGGACAACCCCCACGAGCAGTACTTC
TRBJ2-7 TRBV5-1 NA NA CASSLGGDSSSYEQYF TGCGCCAGCAGCTTGGGGGGGGACTCTTCCTCCTACGAGCAGTACTTC
TRBJ2-2 TRBV7-2 NA NA CASSYVTGELFF TGTGCCAGCAGCTATGTTACCGGGGAGCTGTTTTTT
TRBJ1-1 TRBV4-3 NA NA CASSRDISGSTEAFF TGCGCCAGCAGCCGGGACATCTCAGGGAGCACTGAAGCTTTCTTT
TRBJ2-7 TRBV27 NA NA CASSFGPRYEQYF TGTGCCAGCAGTTTCGGGCCGCGCTACGAGCAGTACTTC
TRBJ2-5 TRBV29-1 NA TRBD1 CSVADRGHETQYF TGCAGCGTTGCTGACAGGGGGCATGAGACCCAGTACTTC
TRBJ2-6 TRBV3-1 NA NA CASRRPLRPGEELMGANVLTF TGTGCCAGCAGACGGCCACTAAGACCAGGGGAGGAATTGATGGGGGCCAACGTCCTGACTTTC
TRBJ2-3 TRBV7-9 few TRBD1 CASSGTVTSTDTQYF TGTGCCAGCAGCGGGACAGTAACTAGCACAGATACGCAGTATTTT
TRBJ2-1 TRBV20-1 NA NA CSARDTRDGNEQFF TGCAGTGCTAGAGATACCAGGGATGGAAATGAGCAGTTCTTC